The next 30 T cell receptor beta chains were all read from a single sample in a study of cytomegalovirus exposure and HLA in healthy donors. The study ran its PCR with 60 Vbeta and 13 Jbeta primers. TCRdb's table, derived via immunoSEQ multiplex PCR, lists solely in-frame clones and lacks some. The sample totals about 200,000 clones; its top ten clones hold 0.74%. Source material: PBMCs. These receptors originate from a boy between 10 and 17 years old in good health and CMV-seronegative.

The chain employs TRBV7-9 and TRBJ1-6, with 7 bases that match TRBD1. This CDR3 region has 17 residues. V gave up 5 bases and J gave up 6 bases; unmatched junction bases: 13. Germline V gene sequence: CDR1 SEHNR, CDR2 FQNEAQ (reference sequence). In nucleotides, the CDR3 is TGTGCCAGCAGCCTTAAAGCCCTCGGACAGGTTAATTCACCCCTCCACTTT. It encodes CASSLKALGQVNSPLHF.

The V call is TRBV28, the J call TRBJ2-1, with unresolved D. The germline gives CDR1 MDHEN, CDR2 SYDVKM. This CDR3 spans 15 amino acids. Between the trimmed V and J ends, which lost 6 bases and 0 bases, there was a span of 12 bases. CDR3 residues: CASRETTGSYNEQFF. The CDR3 DNA follows: TGTGCCAGCAGGGAAACTACTGGCTCCTACAATGAGCAGTTCTTC.

The chain uses TRBV4-1 and TRBJ2-7; TRBD1 might be the D (6 bases). Trimming shortened V by 1 base and J by 2 bases, and 12 bases separated the two germline ends. The CDR3 is 15 amino acids. CDR1 is MGHRA and CDR2 is YSYEKL in the germline V gene. In nucleotides, the CDR3 is TGCGCCAGCAGCCAAGTCGACAGGCCCCCCTACGAGCAGTACTTC. Its protein is CASSQVDRPPYEQYF.

The CDR3 reads CASTRRGGEQYF. The CDR3 nucleotides read TGTGCCAGCACAAGAAGGGGTGGCGAGCAGTACTTC. This sequence joins TRBV6-5 and TRBJ2-7; perhaps TRBD1 as D (5 bases). CDR1 is MNHEY, CDR2 SVGAGI, per germline. Trimming pared 7 bases from V and 6 bases from J, leaving 13 bases between. This CDR3 has 12 residues.

As DNA, the CDR3 is TGTGCCAGCACTTCCTCGGGGGGGCCACAAGAGACCCAGTACTTC. It yields the protein CASTSSGGPQETQYF. The J gene is TRBJ2-5, the V gene TRBV6-5; 8 nucleotides line up with TRBD2. Per the germline V gene, CDR1 is MNHEY and CDR2 is SVGAGI. This CDR3 contains 15 residues. V was clipped by 7 bases and J by 2 bases; unmatched bases: 9.

The chain links TRBV6-4 to TRBJ2-1, with 11 bases aligning to TRBD2. The CDR3 loop spans 15 amino acids. Germline V gives CDR1 MRHNA, CDR2 SNTAGT. Trimming removed 4 bases from V and 2 bases from J; junction bases left unmatched: 1. CDR3 sequence (DNA): TGTGCCAGCAGTGGGACTAGCGGGCCCTACAATGAGCAGTTCTTC. Its translation is CASSGTSGPYNEQFF.

The rearrangement links TRBV28 to TRBJ2-2, with D unclear. The CDR3 sequence is 12 residues long. The V end was cut by 3 bases, the J end by 4 bases, with 3 bases between. Germline assignment: CDR1 MDHEN and CDR2 SYDVKM. The CDR3 loop reads CASSFLTGELFF. The CDR3 DNA reads as TGTGCCAGCAGTTTCCTCACCGGGGAGCTGTTTTTT.

V usage is TRBV19 and J usage is TRBJ1-5; D is ambiguous. The germline CDR1 and CDR2 sequences are LNHDA and SQIVND (reference sequence). This CDR3 spans 14 amino acids. Trimming removed 4 bases from V and 2 bases from J, with 9 bases in between. In DNA form, the CDR3 reads TGTGCCAGTAGTAATTGGCGGGGCAATCAGCCCCAGCATTTT. Protein sequence: CASSNWRGNQPQHF.

The chain couples TRBV30 to TRBJ2-7, with D uncertain. The CDR3 spans 12 residues. V was shortened by 0 bases and J by 6 bases, with 9 bases between the two germline ends. CDR1 GTSNPN and CDR2 SVGIG come from the germline V gene (reference sequence). The CDR3 sequence: CAWSVSSPEQYF. CDR3 DNA sequence: TGTGCCTGGAGTGTAAGCTCTCCCGAGCAGTACTTC.

The chain combines TRBV5-1 with TRBJ2-2; 9 positions match TRBD2. CDR1 SGHRS and CDR2 YFSETQ come from the germline V gene. The V and J ends lost 2 bases and 4 bases, in that order; junction bases with no gene match: 3. CDR3 length equals 15 residues. The CDR3 DNA reads TGCGCCAGCAGCTTTAGCGGGGGACTCACCGGGGAGCTGTTTTTT. It yields the protein CASSFSGGLTGELFF.

The V call is TRBV28, the J call TRBJ1-5, with TRBD1 identical over 7 bases. V gave up 4 bases and J gave up 6 bases; unmatched junction bases: 6. The CDR3 covers 14 residues. CDR1 is MDHEN and CDR2 is SYDVKM in the germline V gene. CDR3 sequence reads: CASSSRQGFQPQHF. The CDR3 DNA reads as TGTGCCAGCAGTTCAAGACAGGGATTTCAGCCCCAGCATTTT.

The chain combines TRBV28 with TRBJ2-7; D call uncertain. There are 11 residues in the CDR3. V was shortened by 3 bases and J by 7 bases, with 7 bases between the two germline ends. Germline loops: CDR1 MDHEN, CDR2 SYDVKM. As DNA, the CDR3 is TGTGCCAGCAGTTTGCAGTTAGAGCAGTACTTC. It encodes CASSLQLEQYF.

The chain carries TRBV7-9 and TRBJ1-6; possibly TRBD1 for D (5 bases). Germline loops: CDR1 SEHNR, CDR2 FQNEAQ (reference sequence). CDR3 length: 12 residues. V gave up 5 bases and J gave up 12 bases, with 11 bases separating them. CDR3 DNA: TGTGCCAGCAGCGTAACGGGGGAACCCCTCCACTTT. This codes for CASSVTGEPLHF. Drawing the rest from reference TRBV7-9 and TRBJ1-6, the complete variable domain is DTGVSQNPRHKITKRGQNVTFRCDPISEHNRLYWYRQTLGQGPEFLTYFQNEAQLEKSRLLSDRFSAERPKGSFSTLEIQRTEQGDSAMYLCASSVTGEPLHFGNGTRLTVT.

The CDR3 DNA reads TGTGCCAGCAGCTTAGGCGGGGGGTCCTACGAGCAGTACTTC. Translation gives CASSLGGGSYEQYF. The chain couples TRBV7-6 to TRBJ2-7, with 8 bases aligning to TRBD2. CDR1 and CDR2 from the germline V gene are SGHVS and FNYEAQ. The CDR3 extends over 14 amino acids. The J segment lost 1 base and the V segment lost 1 base, leaving 0 bases of the junction unmatched.

The chain carries TRBV6-4 and TRBJ2-7, with 7 bases lining up with TRBD2. This CDR3 is 15 amino acids long. Germline-derived CDR1 and CDR2 are MRHNA and SNTAGT. Trimming cost V 1 base and J 2 bases; bases outside gene matches: 5. The CDR3 DNA sequence: TGTGCCAGCAGTGACTGTAGCGGGTGCCCCTACGAGCAGTACTTC. Translation: CASSDCSGCPYEQYF.

As to this clone: Other DNA sequences in this sample translate to the same CDR3. This chain connects TRBV15 to TRBJ2-3; D ambiguous. The germline V gene has CDR1 LNHNV and CDR2 YYDKDF (reference sequence). V lost 3 bases and J 0 bases, leaving 13 bases between the germline ends. This CDR3 spans 16 amino acids. The CDR3 DNA follows: TGTGCCACCAGCAGCGCTTTACAGAGTAGCACAGATACGCAGTATTTT. It codes for CATSSALQSSTDTQYF.

J is TRBJ2-1 and V is TRBV18; D unresolved. This CDR3 region has 16 residues. The germline V gene has CDR1 KGHSH and CDR2 LQKENI. The V end lost 0 bases, the J end lost 7 bases, and 16 bases lay between the germline ends. The CDR3 nucleotides are TGTGCCAGCTCACCACCATACGTATCGGCCAGGAATGAGCAGTTCTTC. It is translated as CASSPPYVSARNEQFF.

CDR3 residues: CASSDMGQPINEQFF. CDR3 in DNA: TGTGCCAGCAGTGACATGGGACAGCCCATCAATGAGCAGTTCTTC. This chain joins TRBV6-4 and TRBJ2-1; 7 nucleotides align to TRBD1. This CDR3 region has 15 residues. Trimming removed 2 bases from V and 6 bases from J; junction bases left unmatched: 7. Germline CDR1 is MRHNA and CDR2 is SNTAGT.

The chain joins TRBV4-3 to TRBJ1-2; D not resolved. CDR1 is LGHNA, CDR2 YSLEER, per germline. The CDR3 is 8 residues long. Trimming took 8 bases from V and 14 from J, leaving 9 bases between them. The chain's CDR3 is CASPSPTF. DNA of the CDR3: TGCGCCAGCCCCTCCCCGACCTTC.

The rearrangement uses TRBV5-8 and TRBJ2-1; no clear D gene. The CDR3 totals 12 residues. CDR1 and CDR2 (germline): SGHTS, YDEGEE. V lost 1 base to trimming and J lost 10 bases, with 9 bases between them. Written as DNA, the CDR3 is TGTGCCAGCAGCTTGACAAACCAGGAGCAGTTCTTC. Its translation: CASSLTNQEQFF. Supplemented by reference TRBV5-8 and TRBJ2-1, the full variable domain reads EAGVTQSPTHLIKTRGQQATLRCSPISGHTSVYWYQQALGLGLQFLLWYDEGEERNRGNFPPRFSGRQFPNYSSELNVNALELEDSALYLCASSLTNQEQFFGPGTRLTVL.

The chain is built from TRBV13 and TRBJ1-6; 7 nucleotides match TRBD1. Germline lookup yields CDR1 PRHDT and CDR2 FYEKMQ (reference sequence). V lost 6 bases, J lost 10 bases, and 9 bases stayed unmatched. The CDR3 length is 14 residues. This CDR3 is CASRPQGMSSPLHF. The CDR3 nucleotides read TGTGCCAGCAGGCCACAGGGGATGAGCTCACCCCTCCACTTT.

This chain connects TRBV27 to TRBJ2-3, with D tentatively TRBD2 (5 bases). With 7 bases removed from V and 6 bases from J, the gap between germline ends came to 20 bases. Germline V lookup: CDR1 MNHEY, CDR2 SMNVEV (reference sequence). CDR3 size: 15 residues. The CDR3 nucleotides are TGTGCCAGCAACCCTACTAGTTTAGGCTCGGATACGCAGTATTTT. Its translation: CASNPTSLGSDTQYF.

This chain uses TRBV4-3 with TRBJ2-2; 8 bases fit TRBD2. V lost 1 base and J lost 6; bases outside the gene matches: 7. Germline V gene data show CDR1 as LGHNA and CDR2 as YSLEER. This CDR3 contains 16 residues. CDR3 in amino acids: CASSQAWGSGAGELFF. The CDR3, as DNA: TGCGCCAGCAGCCAAGCATGGGGTAGCGGGGCCGGGGAGCTGTTTTTT.

The rearrangement joins TRBV5-1 to TRBJ2-2; D is perhaps TRBD2 (5 bases). CDR3 length: 16 residues. CDR1 and CDR2 from the germline V gene are SGHRS and YFSETQ. V dropped 0 bases and J dropped 7 bases, with 16 bases sitting between them. The CDR3 loop reads CASSLASWYGVGELFF. CDR3 sequence (DNA): TGCGCCAGCAGCTTGGCTAGCTGGTATGGTGTCGGGGAGCTGTTTTTT.

The chain recombines TRBV7-9 with TRBJ1-4; 12 nucleotides agree with TRBD1. This CDR3 is 15 amino acids long. Germline trimming cut 5 bases from V and 8 bases from J; bases unmatched to any gene: 6. Germline V gene lookup returns CDR1 SEHNR and CDR2 FQNEAQ (reference sequence). CDR3 in amino acids: CASSPTGTGGEKLFF. The CDR3 DNA reads as TGTGCCAGCAGCCCAACCGGGACAGGGGGCGAAAAACTGTTTTTT.

The rearrangement joins TRBV7-6 to TRBJ2-5, with a possible D match to TRBD1 (6 bases). Trimming shortened V by 5 bases and J by 5 bases, and 15 bases separated the two germline ends. The germline V gene has CDR1 SGHVS and CDR2 FNYEAQ. The CDR3 covers 14 residues. The CDR3 sequence: CASSQKSGAETQYF. The CDR3 coding sequence is TGTGCCAGCAGCCAGAAGTCAGGGGCTGAGACCCAGTACTTC.

This chain joins TRBV30 and TRBJ1-1; D unclear. Germline lookup yields CDR1 GTSNPN and CDR2 SVGIG (reference sequence). Between the trimmed V and J ends, which lost 2 bases and 6 bases, there was a span of 28 bases. The CDR3 contains 18 residues. In DNA form, the CDR3 reads TGTGCCTGGAGTAACATAATGGAGGGCGGCGCTTTTGTGGCTGAAGCTTTCTTT. Translation: CAWSNIMEGGAFVAEAFF.

The genes are TRBV5-4 and TRBJ2-1; 11 bases are shared with TRBD2. Germline trimming cut 1 base from V and 8 bases from J; bases unmatched to any gene: 5. CDR1 is SGHNT and CDR2 is YYREEE in the germline V gene (reference sequence). The CDR3 contains 15 residues. The CDR3 reads CASSLIAGGPDEQFF. The CDR3 nucleotides are TGTGCCAGCAGCTTGATAGCGGGGGGGCCCGATGAGCAGTTCTTC.

The rearrangement links TRBV19 to TRBJ2-1; 9 bases line up with TRBD1. CDR1 LNHDA and CDR2 SQIVND come from the germline V gene (reference sequence). The CDR3 runs 16 residues. Trimming cost V 3 bases and J 7 bases; bases outside gene matches: 10. The CDR3 spells CASSIGRDRAGNEQFF. DNA for the CDR3: TGTGCCAGTAGTATTGGAAGGGACAGGGCAGGTAATGAGCAGTTCTTC.

This sequence joins TRBV6-1 and TRBJ2-3; 7 positions agree with TRBD1. CDR3 size: 15 residues. Germline CDR1 reads MNHNS; CDR2 reads SASEGT. V lost 4 bases and J lost 4; bases outside the gene matches: 8. The chain's CDR3 is CASSAYRGNADTQYF. CDR3 bases: TGTGCCAGCAGTGCATACAGGGGTAACGCAGATACGCAGTATTTT.